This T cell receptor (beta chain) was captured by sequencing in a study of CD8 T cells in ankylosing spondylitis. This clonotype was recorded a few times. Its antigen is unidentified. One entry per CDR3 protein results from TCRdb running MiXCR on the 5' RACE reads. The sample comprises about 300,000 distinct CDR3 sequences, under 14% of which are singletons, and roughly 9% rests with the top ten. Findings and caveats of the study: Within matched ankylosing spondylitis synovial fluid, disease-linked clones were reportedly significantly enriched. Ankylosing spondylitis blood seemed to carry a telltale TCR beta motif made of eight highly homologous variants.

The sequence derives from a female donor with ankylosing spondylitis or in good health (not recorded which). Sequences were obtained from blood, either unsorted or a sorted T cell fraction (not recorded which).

The CDR3 sequence: CASISGTSHSTDTQYF. For the CDR3, the DNA is TGTGCCAGCATCTCCGGGACTAGTCATTCCACAGATACGCAGTATTTT. This sequence joins TRBV2 and TRBJ2-3; 8 bases are a match to TRBD2. This CDR3 spans 16 amino acids. The V and J ends lost 7 bases and 2 bases, in that order; junction bases with no gene match: 11. Germline loops: CDR1 SNHLY, CDR2 FYNNEI.